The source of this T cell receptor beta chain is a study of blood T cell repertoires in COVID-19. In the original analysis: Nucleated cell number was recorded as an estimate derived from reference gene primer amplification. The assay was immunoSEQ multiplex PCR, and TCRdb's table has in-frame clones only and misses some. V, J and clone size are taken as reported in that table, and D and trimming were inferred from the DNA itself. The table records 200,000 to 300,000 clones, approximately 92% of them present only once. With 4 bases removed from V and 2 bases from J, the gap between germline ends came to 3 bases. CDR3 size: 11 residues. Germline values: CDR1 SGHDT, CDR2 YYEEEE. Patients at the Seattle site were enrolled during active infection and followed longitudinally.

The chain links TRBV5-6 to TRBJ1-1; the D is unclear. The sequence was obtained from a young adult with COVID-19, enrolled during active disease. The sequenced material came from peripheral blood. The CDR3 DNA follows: TGTGCCAGCAGCCTCAACACTGAAGCTTTCTTT. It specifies CASSLNTEAFF.